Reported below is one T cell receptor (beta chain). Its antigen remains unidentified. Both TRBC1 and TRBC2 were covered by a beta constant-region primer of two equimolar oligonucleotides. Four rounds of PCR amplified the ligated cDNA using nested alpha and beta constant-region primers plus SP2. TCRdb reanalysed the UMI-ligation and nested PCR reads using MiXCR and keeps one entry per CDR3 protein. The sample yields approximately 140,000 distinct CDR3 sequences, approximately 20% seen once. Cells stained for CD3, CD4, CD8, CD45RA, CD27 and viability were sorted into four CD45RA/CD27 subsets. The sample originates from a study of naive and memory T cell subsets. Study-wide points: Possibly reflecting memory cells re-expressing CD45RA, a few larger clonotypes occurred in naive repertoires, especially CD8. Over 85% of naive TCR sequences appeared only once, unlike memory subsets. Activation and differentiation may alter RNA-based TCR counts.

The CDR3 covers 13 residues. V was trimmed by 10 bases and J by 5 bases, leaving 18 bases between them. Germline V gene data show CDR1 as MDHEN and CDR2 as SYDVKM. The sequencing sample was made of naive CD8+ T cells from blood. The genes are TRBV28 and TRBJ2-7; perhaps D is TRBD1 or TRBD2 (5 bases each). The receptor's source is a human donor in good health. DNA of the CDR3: TGTGCCACTAACCGGGACGAAATTGACGAGCAGTACTTC. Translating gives CATNRDEIDEQYF.